What follows are 32 T cell receptor beta chains derived from one specimen sequenced in a study of human T cells and chemical hapten exposure. One entry per CDR3 protein results from TCRdb running MiXCR on the RACE reads. The sample carries over 100,000 distinct CDR3 sequences, roughly a tenth recorded once. Noted time point: patch test 2, 6 weeks after DPC sensitization. Treatment described: therapeutic diphenylcyclopropenone sensitization with weekly scalp DPC. Sequencing used whole blood, obtained in connection with sensitization to the hapten diphenylcyclopropenone (DPC). All receptors come from a middle-aged woman with alopecia areata. Some clones in this sample may be carry-over from other donors' samples.

The J gene is TRBJ2-2, the V gene TRBV3-1; 7 nucleotides agree with TRBD1. The germline gives CDR1 LGHDT, CDR2 YNNKEL (reference sequence). The V gene end was trimmed by 3 bases and the J gene end by 2 bases; junction bases not matched to a gene: 3. The CDR3 extends over 15 amino acids. The CDR3 DNA reads TGTGCCAGCAGCCAGACAGGGATAAACACCGGGGAGCTGTTTTTT. As protein: CASSQTGINTGELFF.

This clonotype has only a few counts. The V gene is TRBV7-2, the J gene TRBJ1-2, with a weak D call TRBD1 (5 bases). Germline V CDR1 and CDR2: SGHTA, FQGNSA. Trimming left V 0 bases short and J 4 bases short, with 12 bases between. CDR3 length: 15 amino acids. The CDR3 spells CASSLASGGSYGYTF. The CDR3 DNA is TGTGCCAGCAGCTTAGCTTCTGGGGGAAGCTATGGCTACACCTTC.

The chain couples TRBV28 to TRBJ2-7; 7 positions agree with TRBD2. V dropped 6 bases and J dropped 4; count of bases not matched to a gene: 15. Per the germline V gene, CDR1 is MDHEN and CDR2 is SYDVKM. The CDR3 runs 16 residues. Here the CDR3 DNA reads TGTGCCAGCAGCCTCAGCCGGGACTACACATCGTACGAGCAGTACTTC. Its protein product is CASSLSRDYTSYEQYF. The full variable domain, rest sourced from reference TRBV28 and TRBJ2-7, is DVKVTQSSRYLVKRTGEKVFLECVQDMDHENMFWYRQDPGLGLRLIYFSYDVKMKEKGDIPEGYSVSREKKERFSLILESASTNQTSMYLCASSLSRDYTSYEQYFGPGTRLTVT.

The chain employs TRBV29-1 and TRBJ1-2; D not certain. CDR1 SQVTM and CDR2 ANQGSEA come from the germline V gene. The V end lost 3 bases, the J end lost 7 bases, and 15 bases lay between the germline ends. The CDR3 length is 13 residues. The CDR3, as DNA: TGCAGCGTTGATGACGGGTGGCTGTCTGGCTACACCTTC. This translates into CSVDDGWLSGYTF.

This chain joins TRBV6-1 and TRBJ1-1; D remains unclear. Trimming stripped 2 bases from V and 7 bases from J, with 5 bases between. Germline values: CDR1 MNHNS, CDR2 SASEGT. The CDR3 sequence is 11 residues long. The CDR3 coding sequence is TGTGCCAGCAGTGAATTTGGTGAAGCTTTCTTT. The encoded protein is CASSEFGEAFF.

This sequence joins TRBV6-2 or TRBV6-3 and TRBJ2-1, with D hard to call. V was cut by 8 bases and J by 0 bases, with 11 bases left in between. This CDR3 comprises 14 residues. Germline-derived CDR1 and CDR2 are MNHEY and SVGEGT. For the CDR3, the DNA is TGTGCCAGCGCAGACTTTAGCTCCTACAATGAGCAGTTCTTC. Its translation is CASADFSSYNEQFF.

This clonotype was recorded at least ten times. This chain links TRBV2 with TRBJ1-1, with D possibly being TRBD1 (5 bases). V gave up 10 bases and J gave up 5 bases, with 11 bases separating them. This CDR3 has 11 amino acids. Germline lookup yields CDR1 SNHLY and CDR2 FYNNEI. The CDR3 bases are TGTGCCATCCTAAGGGGAACTGAAGCTTTCTTT. This gives the protein CAILRGTEAFF.

CDR3 DNA: TGTGCCAGCAGCCCCGGGCAAAGCCCCGGCTACACCTTC. It specifies CASSPGQSPGYTF. The chain links TRBV3-1 to TRBJ1-2; D ambiguous. V lost 4 bases and J lost 8, with 14 bases in between. Germline V gene sequence: CDR1 LGHDT, CDR2 YNNKEL (reference sequence). The CDR3 length is 13 residues.

This clonotype has at least ten counts. This rearrangement joins TRBV3-1 to TRBJ2-2, with 11 bases that match TRBD1. The CDR3 has 19 amino acids. CDR1 and CDR2 from the germline V gene are LGHDT and YNNKEL (reference sequence). V gave up 0 bases and J gave up 0 bases; unmatched junction bases: 6. CDR3 nucleotide sequence: TGTGCCAGCAGCCAAGAAAGGGACAGGGGGATGGCGAACACCGGGGAGCTGTTTTTT. Its protein is CASSQERDRGMANTGELFF.

This clonotype was observed at least ten times. The chain recombines TRBV5-4 with TRBJ2-5, with 9 positions matching TRBD2. Germline V lookup: CDR1 SGHNT, CDR2 YYREEE (reference sequence). J was trimmed by 1 base and V by 0 bases; bases with no gene match: 4. The CDR3 loop spans 16 amino acids. The CDR3 protein is CASSLGNSGGQETQYF. The CDR3 DNA follows: TGTGCCAGCAGCTTGGGTAATAGCGGGGGCCAAGAGACCCAGTACTTC.

The V and J genes are TRBV4-3 and TRBJ1-1; D possibly corresponds to TRBD1 (6 bases). CDR1 and CDR2 (germline): LGHNA, YSLEER. Trimming shortened V by 2 bases and J by 3 bases, and 10 bases separated the two germline ends. The CDR3 length is 14 residues. In DNA, the CDR3 is TGCGCCAGCAGCCAATCGAACAGGGACACTGAAGCTTTCTTT. Protein sequence: CASSQSNRDTEAFF.

This clonotype was counted at least ten times. The chain recombines TRBV5-6 with TRBJ2-3; D not certain. The V end was cut by 4 bases, the J end by 3 bases, with 6 bases between. Germline loops: CDR1 SGHDT, CDR2 YYEEEE. The CDR3 runs to 12 residues. CDR3 nucleotide sequence: TGTGCCAGCAGCCAAGTTACAGATACGCAGTATTTT. Translated, it gives CASSQVTDTQYF.

There are many counts of this clonotype. The V and J genes are TRBV6-2 or TRBV6-3 and TRBJ1-1; tentatively, D is TRBD1 (5 bases). The germline V gene encodes CDR1 MNHEY and CDR2 SVGEGT. The CDR3 is made up of 12 amino acids. V dropped 6 bases and J dropped 4 bases, with 9 bases sitting between them. The CDR3 DNA follows: TGTGCCAGCAGCCCAGGGTCCACTGAAGCTTTCTTT. Translation: CASSPGSTEAFF.

The CDR3 loop reads CASSFFSAGWTDTQYF. The CDR3 DNA is TGTGCCAGCAGTTTTTTTAGCGCAGGGTGGACAGATACGCAGTATTTT. The chain joins TRBV12-3 or TRBV12-4 to TRBJ2-3; the D call may be TRBD1 or TRBD2 (5 bases each). The CDR3 loop spans 16 amino acids. V was trimmed by 3 bases and J by 3 bases, leaving 16 bases between them.

There are a few counts of this clonotype. The V and J genes are TRBV5-4 and TRBJ2-2; TRBD2 agrees at 9 bases. V lost 4 bases, J lost 1 base, and 5 bases stayed unmatched. The CDR3 loop spans 16 amino acids. Germline values: CDR1 SGHNT, CDR2 YYREEE (reference sequence). The CDR3 DNA reads TGTGCCAGCAGCCCCTTAGCGGGGGTGAACACCGGGGAGCTGTTTTTT. It is translated as CASSPLAGVNTGELFF.

This clonotype appeared a few times. J is TRBJ1-6 and V is TRBV18; 7 bases align to TRBD1. Germline-derived CDR1 and CDR2 are KGHSH and LQKENI. This CDR3 region has 14 residues. V was clipped by 3 bases and J by 12 bases; unmatched bases: 8. The CDR3 sequence is CASSPRGGEGPLHF. For the CDR3, the DNA is TGTGCCAGCTCACCGAGAGGGGGCGAGGGACCCCTCCACTTT.

This clonotype was observed a few times. The chain uses TRBV5-5 and TRBJ1-3; a possible D gene is TRBD1 (5 bases). The germline gives CDR1 SGHKS, CDR2 YYEKEE (reference sequence). The CDR3 spans 16 residues. V dropped 7 bases and J dropped 1 base, with 18 bases sitting between them. The CDR3 reads CASEHWKPGSGNTIYF. CDR3 in DNA: TGTGCCAGCGAACATTGGAAACCAGGGTCTGGAAACACCATATATTTT.

The chain is built from TRBV4-1 and TRBJ2-7, with D uncertain. The CDR3 length is 15 residues. Germline values: CDR1 MGHRA, CDR2 YSYEKL. Trimming cost V 1 base and J 2 bases, with 12 bases left between them. CDR3 sequence reads: CASSQGRGGTYEQYF. In nucleotides, the CDR3 is TGCGCCAGCAGCCAAGGGAGAGGCGGAACCTACGAGCAGTACTTC.

Concerning this clonotype itself: A clone one base away is much larger, so this may be a read error. The chain couples TRBV4-3 to TRBJ2-1; TRBD1 matches at 9 bases. Germline V CDR1 and CDR2: LGHNA, YSLEER. CDR3 length: 17 amino acids. The CDR3 here is CASGQGTGRSSYNEQFF. Written as DNA, the CDR3 is TGCGCCAGCGGCCAAGGGACAGGGCGAAGCTCCTACAATGAGCAGTTCTTC.

The chain is built from TRBV15 and TRBJ1-5; no firm D call. The CDR3 consists of 13 residues. Per germline, CDR1 LNHNV and CDR2 YYDKDF (reference sequence). Trimming stripped 1 base from V and 1 base from J, with 2 bases between. In DNA, the CDR3 is TGTGCCACCAGCAGAGGCAGCAATCAGCCCCAGCATTTT. It is translated as CATSRGSNQPQHF.

This clonotype was picked up a small number of times. V is TRBV11-2 and J is TRBJ1-2, with 7 bases lining up with TRBD1. The CDR3 runs to 17 residues. The V gene's germline CDR1 is SGHAT and CDR2 FQNNGV. V was pared by 3 bases and J by 3 bases, with 13 bases of the junction left unmatched. The CDR3 DNA reads as TGTGCCAGCAGCTTCCCGACGACAGGGAAAGAGGACTATGGCTACACCTTC. Translating it yields CASSFPTTGKEDYGYTF.

This clonotype was observed at least ten times. This chain links TRBV6-5 with TRBJ1-1, with TRBD1 identical over 9 bases. V lost 5 bases and J lost 8; bases outside the gene matches: 6. Germline V gene sequence: CDR1 MNHEY, CDR2 SVGAGI. The CDR3 sequence is 13 residues long. CDR3 region: CASSKDRGIEAFF. Here the CDR3 DNA reads TGTGCCAGCAGTAAGGACAGGGGCATCGAAGCTTTCTTT.

This clonotype has only a few counts. The rearrangement joins TRBV12-3 or TRBV12-4 to TRBJ2-3; perhaps TRBD2 as D (5 bases). The length of the CDR3 is 15 residues. Trimming shortened V by 2 bases and J by 0 bases, and 9 bases separated the two germline ends. The CDR3 sequence: CASSLSAVSTDTQYF. In DNA form, the CDR3 reads TGTGCCAGCAGTTTATCAGCGGTTAGCACAGATACGCAGTATTTT.

The V call is TRBV2, the J call TRBJ2-1, with 7 bases lining up with TRBD1. With 1 base clipped from V and 6 bases from J, the junction kept 9 bases outside the gene matches. The CDR3 runs to 16 residues. Per germline, CDR1 SNHLY and CDR2 FYNNEI. The CDR3 coding sequence is TGTGCCAGCAGTGAAGTTTGGAACAGGGGTTCCAATGAGCAGTTCTTC. Protein sequence: CASSEVWNRGSNEQFF.

Comments on this clonotype: Possible read error: a much larger clone is one base away. The J gene is TRBJ1-2, the V gene TRBV5-1; 7 positions match TRBD1. Germline loops: CDR1 SGHRS, CDR2 YFSETQ. This CDR3 comprises 16 residues. Here the CDR3 reads CASSTGQLLGDYDYTF. CDR3 DNA: TGCGCCAGCAGCACGGGACAGTTACTCGGAGACTATGACTACACCTTC.

J is TRBJ2-2 and V is TRBV12-3 or TRBV12-4; D gene ambiguous. The CDR3 runs to 14 residues. V was shortened by 3 bases and J by 6 bases, with 11 bases between the two germline ends. CDR3 coding DNA: TGTGCCAGCAGTTTCCCAGCCTCGGCCGGGGAGCTGTTTTTT. Protein product: CASSFPASAGELFF.

This clonotype has a handful of counts. V and J are TRBV27 and TRBJ1-1; D gene uncertain. Germline V gene data show CDR1 as MNHEY and CDR2 as SMNVEV (reference sequence). Trimming took 9 bases from V and 0 from J, leaving 17 bases between them. The CDR3 runs 15 residues. The CDR3 protein is CASSVGEGLNTEAFF. CDR3 DNA sequence: TGTGCCAGTAGTGTTGGAGAGGGTCTGAACACTGAAGCTTTCTTT.

In its sample, this clonotype was seen many times. The V and J genes are TRBV5-4 and TRBJ2-7; 8 bases align to TRBD1. With 5 bases clipped from V and 3 bases from J, the junction kept 7 bases outside the gene matches. CDR1 and CDR2 from the germline V gene are SGHNT and YYREEE (reference sequence). This CDR3 spans 14 amino acids. CDR3 nucleotide sequence: TGTGCCAGCAGGGACAGGGACATCAACTACGAGCAGTACTTC. Protein product: CASRDRDINYEQYF.

The V and J genes are TRBV29-1 and TRBJ2-1; 12 nucleotides match TRBD1. The CDR3 is 14 residues long. J gave up 6 bases and V 4 bases, and 4 bases lay outside the gene matches. Germline assignment: CDR1 SQVTM and CDR2 ANQGSEA. CDR3 coding DNA: TGCAGCGTTGCCCGGGACAGGGGGCTCAATGAGCAGTTCTTC. As protein: CSVARDRGLNEQFF.

This clonotype has only a few counts. The V and J genes are TRBV6-2 or TRBV6-3 and TRBJ1-2; TRBD1 aligns across 8 bases. CDR3 length: 12 residues. V lost 6 bases to trimming and J lost 7 bases; unmatched junction nucleotides: 4. The germline CDR1 and CDR2 sequences are MNHEY and SVGEGT. As DNA, the CDR3 is TGTGCCAGCAGGAGACAGGGGCCTGGCTACACCTTC. This encodes CASRRQGPGYTF.

This clonotype was seen many times. The V and J genes are TRBV11-2 and TRBJ2-7; D not resolved. The CDR3 consists of 11 residues. Germline V lookup: CDR1 SGHAT, CDR2 FQNNGV. V lost 2 bases and J 7 bases, leaving 6 bases between the germline ends. The CDR3 nucleotides read TGTGCCAGCAGCTTAATTAGGGAGCAGTACTTC. Its translation is CASSLIREQYF.

This clonotype appeared many times. This chain uses TRBV6-1 with TRBJ2-1, with 7 bases that match TRBD2. The CDR3 covers 17 residues. Trimming removed 1 base from V and 6 bases from J; junction bases left unmatched: 12. Germline V CDR1 and CDR2: MNHNS, SASEGT. The CDR3 reads CASSEGGGSAWGNEQFF. The CDR3 DNA sequence: TGTGCCAGCAGTGAAGGGGGAGGGTCAGCCTGGGGCAATGAGCAGTTCTTC.